The subject of this entry is one T cell receptor beta chain. Its antigen is not known. This specimen comes from a study of T cell responses to AZD1222 COVID-19 vaccine. The overall study: Pooled in the analysis were second doses at about 4 or about 12 weeks. General study points: Two doses of AZD1222 preceded a rise in Spike-specific TCR breadth and depth. The study reported that nearly half of spike-specific TCRs target unmutated variant regions.

With 5 bases clipped from V and 0 bases from J, the junction kept 10 bases outside the gene matches. The CDR3 covers 19 residues. Germline assignment: CDR1 PRHDT and CDR2 FYEKMQ (reference sequence). TCRdb's copy holds only in-frame clones and misses some; the assay was immunoSEQ multiplex PCR. This sample has approximately 150,000 clones, with 85% to 95% found just once. The chain has TRBV13 and TRBJ2-6; TRBD2 matches 10 bases. The source was peripheral blood, collected on day 0 of AZD1222 vaccination. The TCR was taken from an adult in good health. The CDR3 loop reads CASSPYSGGWSSGANVLTF. For the CDR3, the DNA is TGTGCCAGCAGCCCGTATAGCGGGGGGTGGAGCTCTGGGGCCAACGTCCTGACTTTC. The whole variable domain, filled in from reference TRBV13 and TRBJ2-6, reads AAGVIQSPRHLIKEKRETATLKCYPIPRHDTVYWYQQGPGQDPQFLISFYEKMQSDKGSIPDRFSAQQFSDYHSELNMSSLELGDSALYFCASSPYSGGWSSGANVLTFGAGSRLTVL.